This TCR beta chain is from a study of blood T cells in healthy people across ages. Study-wide results and caveats: Diversity estimates from one million T cells were considered underestimates. Older age went with lower TCR beta diversity per million T cells, in a roughly linear way.

Worth noting for this clonotype: Its target is unknown.

PCR was performed a second time for about 7 to 12 cycles using a sample-barcoded 5' primer and a J-beta primer mix. TCRdb reprocessed the 5' RACE reads with MiXCR, giving one entry per CDR3 protein. The data hold hundreds of thousands of distinct CDR3 sequences, with 25% to 30% observed a single time. This clonotype was obtained from a woman between 65 and 79 years old in good health. Sequencing was done on a sample of blood.

This CDR3 is CASSYDRAYEQYF. For the CDR3, the DNA is TGTGCCAGCAGTTACGATCGAGCCTACGAGCAGTACTTC. The chain links TRBV6-5 to TRBJ2-7, with unresolved D. This CDR3 contains 13 residues. V was trimmed by 2 bases and J by 2 bases, leaving 7 bases between them. From germline, CDR1 is MNHEY and CDR2 SVGAGI.